Listed below are T cell receptor beta chains from one sample, sequenced in a study of blood T cell repertoires in COVID-19. The assay was immunoSEQ multiplex PCR, and TCRdb's table has in-frame clones only and misses some. Seen here are under 300,000 clones, 75% to 90% observed once, and the top ten hold 1.9%. Specimen: PBMCs or T cells enriched from blood (not recorded which). The receptors were gathered from a woman between 45 and 65 years old who had recovered from COVID-19. Both conserved end residues are part of each CDR3. The order of the fields is V gene, D gene, clone size, J gene, CDR3 protein, CDR3 DNA. A D gene is named only where the DNA matches it firmly. Only some rows state a clone size, as once, few, many or a class for expanded clones.

>TRBV19|.|.|TRBJ1-5
CASSTFGRGNQPQHF
TGTGCCAGTAGTACATTCGGGCGGGGCAATCAGCCCCAGCATTTT
>TRBV19|.|once|TRBJ2-2
CASRRASGTGELFF
TGTGCCAGTAGGAGGGCCTCGGGGACCGGGGAGCTGTTTTTT
>TRBV2|TRBD1|.|TRBJ2-1
CASSLGQNNEQFF
TGTGCCAGCAGTTTGGGACAGAACAATGAGCAGTTCTTC
>TRBV28|.|.|TRBJ1-3
CASSSPGEGNTIYF
TGTGCCAGCAGCTCGCCGGGGGAAGGAAACACCATATATTTT
>TRBV7-9|.|once|TRBJ2-5
CASSPDPLKGGTQYF
TGTGCCAGCAGCCCAGATCCACTAAAGGGAGGGACCCAGTACTTC
>TRBV2|.|.|TRBJ2-7
CASSSQGTPTGEQYF
TGTGCCAGCAGTTCACAGGGGACTCCTACTGGAGAGCAGTACTTC
>TRBV7-2|TRBD2|.|TRBJ2-5
CASSLAWTSGQETQYF
TGTGCCAGCAGCCTCGCCTGGACTAGCGGACAAGAGACCCAGTACTTC
>TRBV10-3|.|.|TRBJ1-2
CANARGEGGGRGYTF
TGTGCCAACGCACGGGGAGAGGGTGGCGGACGAGGCTACACCTTC
>TRBV27|.|.|TRBJ2-2
CASSFLAGTGELFF
TGTGCCAGCAGTTTTTTAGCCGGCACCGGGGAGCTGTTTTTT
>TRBV25-1|.|.|TRBJ1-2
CASSVTEFNGYTF
TGTGCCAGCAGTGTAACAGAATTTAACGGCTACACCTTC
>TRBV28|.|.|TRBJ1-2
CASSPPPRYGYTF
TGTGCCAGCAGTCCACCCCCTAGGTATGGCTACACCTTC
>TRBV5-4|.|.|TRBJ2-7
CASSPGPLGPTYEQYF
TGTGCCAGCAGCCCCGGACCCCTGGGGCCAACCTACGAGCAGTACTTC
>TRBV5-1|TRBD1|.|TRBJ2-7
CASSLEDRGHEQYF
TGCGCCAGCAGCTTGGAGGACAGGGGCCACGAGCAGTACTTC
>TRBV7-2|.|.|TRBJ2-7
CASSLVGGVYEQYF
TGTGCCAGCAGCTTAGTAGGCGGAGTCTACGAGCAGTACTTC
>TRBV7-9|.|.|TRBJ2-1
CASSLAGEAYNEQFF
TGTGCCAGCAGCTTAGCGGGAGAAGCCTACAATGAGCAGTTCTTC
>TRBV30|.|.|TRBJ2-5
CAWSLAGFQETQYF
TGTGCCTGGAGTTTGGCGGGGTTCCAAGAGACCCAGTACTTC
>TRBV5-1|.|.|TRBJ1-1
CASSLAQGFEAFF
TGCGCCAGCAGCTTGGCTCAGGGTTTTGAAGCTTTCTTT